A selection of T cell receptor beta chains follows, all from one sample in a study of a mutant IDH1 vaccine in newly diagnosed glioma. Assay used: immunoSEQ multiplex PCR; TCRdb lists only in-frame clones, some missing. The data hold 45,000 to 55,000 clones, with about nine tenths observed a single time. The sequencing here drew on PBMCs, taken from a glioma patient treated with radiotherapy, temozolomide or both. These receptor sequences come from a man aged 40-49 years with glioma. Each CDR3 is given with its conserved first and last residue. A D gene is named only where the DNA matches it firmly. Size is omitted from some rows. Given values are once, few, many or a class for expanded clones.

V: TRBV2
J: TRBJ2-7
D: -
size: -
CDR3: CASTPRVREPKQYF
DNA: TGTGCCAGCACCCCACGCGTTCGGGAGCCCAAGCAGTACTTC

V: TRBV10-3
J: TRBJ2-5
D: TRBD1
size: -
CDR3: CAISEPGTGQETQYF
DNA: TGTGCCATCAGTGAGCCGGGGACAGGGCAAGAGACCCAGTACTTC

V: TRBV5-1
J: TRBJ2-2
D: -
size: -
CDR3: CASSLAGRLNTGELFF
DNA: TGCGCCAGCAGCTTGGCTGGCAGACTAAACACCGGGGAGCTGTTTTTT

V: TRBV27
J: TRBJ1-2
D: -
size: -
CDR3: CASGGRGTVNYGYTF
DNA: TGTGCCAGCGGGGGGCGGGGGACGGTAAACTATGGCTACACCTTC

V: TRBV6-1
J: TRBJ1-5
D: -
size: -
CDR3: CASSDPSAGLNQPQHF
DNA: TGTGCCAGCAGTGACCCCTCAGCAGGGCTTAATCAGCCCCAGCATTTT

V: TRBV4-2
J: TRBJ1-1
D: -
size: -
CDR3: CASSQQTGNTEAFF
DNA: TGTGCCAGCAGCCAACAAACAGGGAACACTGAAGCTTTCTTT

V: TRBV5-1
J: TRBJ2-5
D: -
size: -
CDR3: CASSSQETQYF
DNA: TGCGCCAGCAGCTCCCAAGAGACCCAGTACTTC

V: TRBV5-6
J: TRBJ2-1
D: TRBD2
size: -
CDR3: CASKFRLAAYNEQFF
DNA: TGTGCCAGCAAATTTAGGCTAGCGGCCTACAATGAGCAGTTCTTC

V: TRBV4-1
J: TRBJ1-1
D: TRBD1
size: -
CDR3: CASSQPVGTGAVEAFF
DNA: TGCGCCAGCAGCCAGCCCGTTGGGACAGGGGCCGTTGAAGCTTTCTTT

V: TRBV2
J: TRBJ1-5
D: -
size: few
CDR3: CASRTRAGSNQPQHF
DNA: TGTGCCAGCAGGACCAGGGCGGGGAGCAATCAGCCCCAGCATTTT

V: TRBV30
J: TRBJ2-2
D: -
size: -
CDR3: CAWSELDGREDGELFF
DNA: TGTGCCTGGAGTGAATTGGACGGCAGGGAAGACGGGGAGCTGTTTTTT